These 27 T cell receptor beta chains were all obtained from the same sample, sequenced in a study of T cell responses to AZD1222 COVID-19 vaccine. Measured with immunoSEQ multiplex PCR; TCRdb has only the in-frame clones, and not every one. The top ten hold around 4.9% of the sample, which has about 61,000 clones, roughly 90% seen once. Sequencing used peripheral blood, obtained on day 0 of AZD1222 vaccination. Every receptor here comes from an adult in good health.

The chain has TRBV7-8 and TRBJ2-1; D is possibly TRBD2 (6 bases). Trimming pared 5 bases from V and 14 bases from J, leaving 16 bases between. Germline V CDR1 and CDR2: SGHVS, FQNEAQ. The CDR3 totals 12 residues. This CDR3 is CASSPPGREKFF. The CDR3 coding sequence is TGTGCCAGCAGCCCGCCGGGACGGGAGAAGTTCTTC.

The J gene is TRBJ2-7, the V gene TRBV7-9, with D perhaps TRBD2 (6 bases). The CDR3 has 12 residues. CDR1 is SEHNR, CDR2 FQNEAQ, per germline (reference sequence). V was cut by 7 bases and J by 2 bases, with 9 bases left in between. The CDR3 region has the DNA TGTGCCAGCACTAGGGAGGCCTACGAGCAGTACTTC. The encoded protein is CASTREAYEQYF.

This clone appeared once. The chain couples TRBV7-2 to TRBJ1-5; weak D call: TRBD1 (5 bases). The CDR3 length is 13 residues. V was clipped by 5 bases and J by 3 bases, with 8 bases between them. Looked up from germline, CDR1 is SGHTA and CDR2 is FQGNSA. CDR3: CASSQGLNQPQHF. Here the CDR3 DNA reads TGTGCCAGCAGCCAGGGCCTCAATCAGCCCCAGCATTTT.

The chain joins TRBV18 to TRBJ1-5; possibly TRBD1 for D (5 bases). The length of the CDR3 is 16 residues. V lost 2 bases and J lost 2, with 13 bases in between. Germline assignment: CDR1 KGHSH and CDR2 LQKENI. In DNA, the CDR3 is TGTGCCAGCTCACCATCCACAGGTTCCCGCAATCAGCCCCAGCATTTT. Protein sequence: CASSPSTGSRNQPQHF.

The genes are TRBV6-5 and TRBJ1-5; D remains ambiguous. V gave up 8 bases and J gave up 2 bases, with 7 bases separating them. The germline V gene encodes CDR1 MNHEY and CDR2 SVGAGI. The CDR3 runs 12 residues. CDR3 sequence: CASGWGNQPQHF. The CDR3 DNA sequence: TGTGCCAGCGGGTGGGGCAATCAGCCCCAGCATTTT.

The gene calls are TRBV7-2 and TRBJ2-5; no clear D. Germline V gives CDR1 SGHTA, CDR2 FQGNSA. The ends were cut back, 0 bases at V and 0 bases at J, with 8 bases in the middle. The CDR3 loop spans 15 amino acids. The CDR3 loop is CASSLAGLYQETQYF. The CDR3 DNA reads as TGTGCCAGCAGCTTAGCTGGCCTGTACCAAGAGACCCAGTACTTC.

The chain carries TRBV27 and TRBJ1-5, with D uncertain. Between the trimmed V and J ends, which lost 3 bases and 0 bases, there was a span of 15 bases. The CDR3 has 17 amino acids. CDR1 is MNHEY and CDR2 is SMNVEV in the germline V gene (reference sequence). In nucleotides, the CDR3 is TGTGCCAGCAGTTTGCGTATGACGGGGTATAGCAATCAGCCCCAGCATTTT. Residues: CASSLRMTGYSNQPQHF.

This chain uses TRBV15 with TRBJ1-3; D unclear. This CDR3 has 15 residues. CDR1 and CDR2 from the germline V gene are LNHNV and YYDKDF (reference sequence). The germline V and J ends were trimmed by 2 bases and 2 bases, with 10 bases remaining between them. As DNA, the CDR3 is TGTGCCACCAGCAGATGGACGACGACTGGAAACACCATATATTTT. Amino acids: CATSRWTTTGNTIYF.

The chain uses TRBV3-1 (or the pseudogene TRBV3-2) and TRBJ1-3, with 7 bases identical to TRBD1. The germline V gene has CDR1 LGHDT and CDR2 YNNKEL (reference sequence). The CDR3 has 15 amino acids. With 5 bases clipped from V and 2 bases from J, the junction kept 6 bases outside the gene matches. CDR3 residues: CASSSRTGPGNTIYF. Here the CDR3 DNA reads TGTGCCAGCAGCTCCCGGACAGGACCTGGAAACACCATATATTTT.

This chain connects TRBV11-1 to TRBJ2-3, with 13 bases identical to TRBD2. V lost 5 bases to trimming and J lost 4 bases; unmatched junction nucleotides: 6. This CDR3 contains 16 residues. Germline CDR1 is SGHAT and CDR2 is FQDESV (reference sequence). The CDR3 DNA sequence: TGTGCCAGCAGCCATCAACTAGCGGGGGGGCCAGATACGCAGTATTTT. This gives the protein CASSHQLAGGPDTQYF.

The chain is built from TRBV18 and TRBJ2-1, with D possibly being TRBD2 (5 bases). Deletions cut 3 bases from V and 0 bases from J, with 9 bases between. CDR3 length: 15 residues. The germline CDR1 and CDR2 sequences are KGHSH and LQKENI. The DNA for the CDR3 is TGTGCCAGCTCACCGACTACAGTCTCCTACAATGAGCAGTTCTTC. As protein: CASSPTTVSYNEQFF.

This chain joins TRBV19 and TRBJ2-6; no clear D. Trimming removed 6 bases at V and 2 bases at J, with 14 bases between. Germline V gene lookup returns CDR1 LNHDA and CDR2 SQIVND (reference sequence). This CDR3 comprises 16 residues. CDR3 protein: CASSPQEMAGANVLTF. The CDR3 nucleotides are TGTGCCAGTAGCCCGCAGGAAATGGCTGGGGCCAACGTCCTGACTTTC.

This chain links TRBV19 with TRBJ1-2; the D gene is possibly TRBD1 (5 bases). This CDR3 has 12 residues. The germline V gene encodes CDR1 LNHDA and CDR2 SQIVND (reference sequence). V dropped 11 bases and J dropped 6 bases, with 16 bases sitting between them. CDR3 DNA: TGTGCCGCAGGGAGGGCTTTGGATGGCTACACCTTC. It encodes CAAGRALDGYTF.

The chain combines TRBV6-5 with TRBJ1-5; D unclear. Trimming removed 6 bases from V and 0 bases from J, with 9 bases in between. Germline CDR1 reads MNHEY; CDR2 reads SVGAGI. This CDR3 is 14 amino acids long. CDR3 in amino acids: CASRETNSNQPQHF. CDR3 DNA sequence: TGTGCCAGCAGGGAGACCAATAGCAATCAGCCCCAGCATTTT.

This chain uses TRBV9 with TRBJ1-5; D may be TRBD1 (6 bases). The CDR3 totals 15 residues. Per germline, CDR1 SGDLS and CDR2 YYNGEE. V lost 0 bases, J lost 5 bases, and 12 bases lay in between. The CDR3 DNA follows: TGTGCCAGCAGCGTAGGGCCAGGGGTGGATCAGCCCCAGCATTTT. Its translation is CASSVGPGVDQPQHF.

The chain carries TRBV7-3 and TRBJ2-7; D might be TRBD2 (6 bases). Deletions cut 1 base from V and 4 bases from J, with 14 bases between. The CDR3 spans 15 residues. The germline gives CDR1 SGHTA, CDR2 FQGTGA. The chain's CDR3 is CASSLNPGREYEQYF. The CDR3 DNA reads TGTGCCAGCAGCTTAAACCCCGGACGGGAGTACGAGCAGTACTTC.

This chain connects TRBV7-9 to TRBJ1-1; no definite D call. The V gene's germline CDR1 is SEHNR and CDR2 FQNEAQ (reference sequence). Trimming pared 0 bases from V and 7 bases from J, leaving 9 bases between. This CDR3 has 13 amino acids. The CDR3 region is CASSLAGWGEAFF. CDR3 DNA: TGTGCCAGCAGCTTAGCCGGCTGGGGTGAAGCTTTCTTT.

The chain couples TRBV20-1 to TRBJ2-2, with no clear D. V was shortened by 3 bases and J by 2 bases, with 16 bases between the two germline ends. Germline values: CDR1 DFQATT, CDR2 SNEGSKA (reference sequence). This CDR3 has 16 amino acids. DNA of the CDR3: TGCAGTGCTAGTGTACGGAACCTCCCCAACACCGGGGAGCTGTTTTTT. This encodes CSASVRNLPNTGELFF.

The chain employs TRBV2 and TRBJ1-1, with a tentative D call TRBD1 (5 bases). This CDR3 is 15 amino acids long. Trimming left V 2 bases short and J 0 bases short, with 10 bases between. In germline, CDR1 is SNHLY, CDR2 FYNNEI. CDR3 bases: TGTGCCAGCAGTGAACAGGGACTCATGAACACTGAAGCTTTCTTT. Protein: CASSEQGLMNTEAFF.

In the case of this clone: Mismatch with germline at one junction end may stem from a read error. This rearrangement joins TRBV2 to TRBJ1-1; TRBD1 aligns across 9 bases. Germline V gene lookup returns CDR1 SNHLY and CDR2 FYNNEI. This CDR3 contains 14 residues. CDR3 loop: CASREDRGGSEAFF. CDR3 nucleotide sequence: TGTGCCAGCAGGGAAGACAGGGGGGGGTCTGAAGCTTTCTTT. The entire variable domain, with the rest obtained from reference TRBV2 and TRBJ1-1, is as follows: EPEVTQTPSHQVTQMGQEVILRCVPISNHLYFYWYRQILGQKVEFLVSFYNNEISEKSEIFDDQFSVERPDGSNFTLKIRSTKLEDSAMYFCASREDRGGSEAFFGQGTRLTVV.

In the case of this clone: This sample includes further DNA sequences coding for the same CDR3. This chain connects TRBV10-1 to TRBJ2-7; D call uncertain. V was pared by 5 bases and J by 4 bases, with 6 bases between. The length of the CDR3 is 11 residues. Germline values: CDR1 WNHNN, CDR2 SYGVQD (reference sequence). CDR3 sequence: CASSSGYEQYF. In DNA form, the CDR3 reads TGCGCCAGCAGTTCTGGTTACGAGCAGTACTTC.

In DNA, the CDR3 is TGTGCCAGCAGCACTTTACCTAATGAAAAACTGTTTTTT. Its translation: CASSTLPNEKLFF. The V call is TRBV5-4, the J call TRBJ1-4, with no clear D. V dropped 4 bases and J dropped 3 bases, with 7 bases sitting between them. This CDR3 comprises 13 residues. Germline-derived CDR1 and CDR2 are SGHNT and YYREEE (reference sequence).

This clone has only one observation. This chain joins TRBV7-7 and TRBJ2-3, with D possibly matching TRBD1 (5 bases). Germline values: CDR1 SSHAT, CDR2 FNYEAQ (reference sequence). This CDR3 comprises 13 residues. The V gene lost 1 base and the J gene lost 3 bases, with 5 bases spanning the gap. As DNA, the CDR3 is TGTGCCAGCAGCTTAGAGGGGACAGATACGCAGTATTTT. It codes for CASSLEGTDTQYF. Supplemented by reference TRBV7-7 and TRBJ2-3, the full variable domain reads GAGVSQSPRYKVTKRGQDVTLRCDPISSHATLYWYQQALGQGPEFLTYFNYEAQPDKSGLPSDRFSAERPEGSISTLTIQRTEQRDSAMYRCASSLEGTDTQYFGPGTRLTVL.

This chain joins TRBV27 and TRBJ2-2, with unresolved D. This CDR3 region has 14 residues. Germline CDR1 reads MNHEY; CDR2 reads SMNVEV (reference sequence). Deletions cut 10 bases from V and 5 bases from J, with 17 bases between. The CDR3 reads CATGTDKETGELFF. In DNA, the CDR3 is TGTGCCACCGGAACAGACAAGGAGACCGGGGAGCTGTTTTTT.

The V gene is TRBV12-3 or TRBV12-4, the J gene TRBJ2-1, with D possibly matching TRBD2 (6 bases). The CDR3 loop spans 12 amino acids. The V end lost 6 bases, the J end lost 9 bases, and 12 bases lay between the germline ends. In nucleotides, the CDR3 is TGTGCCAGCAGCACCACTAGCAGTGAGCAGTTCTTC. Amino acids: CASSTTSSEQFF.

This clone was seen once. This chain joins TRBV5-5 and TRBJ1-5, with D uncertain. The CDR3 is made up of 13 amino acids. Looked up from germline, CDR1 is SGHKS and CDR2 is YYEKEE (reference sequence). Trimming stripped 2 bases from V and 0 bases from J, with 3 bases between. The CDR3 coding sequence is TGTGCCAGCAGCTTTTCTAGCAATCAGCCCCAGCATTTT. Translation: CASSFSSNQPQHF.

The chain uses TRBV29-1 and TRBJ2-1, with D unclear. This CDR3 comprises 12 residues. The V end was cut by 6 bases, the J end by 1 base, with 7 bases between. Germline V gene data show CDR1 as SQVTM and CDR2 as ANQGSEA. The CDR3 spells CSVSPSYNEQFF. The CDR3 bases are TGCAGCGTGTCACCTTCCTACAATGAGCAGTTCTTC.